This note documents a single TCR beta chain sequence. The CDR3 consists of 16 residues. CDR1 is LNHDA, CDR2 SQIVND, per germline (reference sequence). The V and J ends lost 2 bases and 0 bases, in that order; junction bases with no gene match: 2. These data come from a study of T cell changes during pregnancy in multiple sclerosis. Some clones are missing from TCRdb's copy, which holds only in-frame ones; the method was immunoSEQ multiplex PCR. Among roughly 50,000 clones listed, approximately 92% were seen once. The V and J genes are TRBV19 and TRBJ2-5, with 11 bases identical to TRBD2. The input for sequencing was CD4+ T cells from peripheral blood mononuclear cells, taken in the third trimester of pregnancy. The TCR comes from a female donor with multiple sclerosis, enrolled in a pregnancy study. The CDR3 reads CASSIRLAGHQETQYF. CDR3 nucleotides: TGTGCCAGTAGTATAAGACTAGCGGGACACCAAGAGACCCAGTACTTC. Full variable domain (outside the CDR3, taken from reference TRBV19 and TRBJ2-5): DGGITQSPKYLFRKEGQNVTLSCEQNLNHDAMYWYRQDPGQGLRLIYYSQIVNDFQKGDIAEGYSVSREKKESFPLTVTSAQKNPTAFYLCASSIRLAGHQETQYFGPGTRLLVL.